These 32 T cell receptor beta chains were all obtained from the same sample, sequenced in a study of neurological immune-mediated disorders (dated by TCRdb to between 2018 and 2020). The library came from 5' RACE. Reads for this sample came from an Illumina HiSeq 2500. The public reads were run again by TCRdb, first through fastp at Q25 and then through MiXCR, and only productive beta chains were kept. Duplicate CDR3 protein sequences are folded into a single record with the most common DNA and genes. The sample table shows 85,000 to 100,000 distinct CDR3 sequences, and around 3.3% are seen once. The top ten constitute 5.5% to 6.5% of the sample. Sequenced sample: PBMCs. Source of these receptors: a woman aged 18-35 years with multiple sclerosis.

This clonotype was found many times. The chain has TRBV5-1 and TRBJ2-7, with D perhaps matching TRBD1 (6 bases). Trimming cost V 4 bases and J 2 bases, with 10 bases left between them. This CDR3 is built from 13 residues. Germline CDR1 SGHRS, CDR2 YFSETQ. Here the CDR3 reads CASSTGTTYEQYF. The CDR3 DNA sequence: TGCGCCAGCAGCACCGGGACAACCTACGAGCAGTACTTC. Looking up the rest from reference TRBV5-1 and TRBJ2-7 gives the full variable domain: KAGVTQTPRYLIKTRGQQVTLSCSPISGHRSVSWYQQTPGQGLQFLFEYFSETQRNKGNFPGRFSGRQFSNSRSEMNVSTLELGDSALYLCASSTGTTYEQYFGPGTRLTVT.

This clonotype was recorded at least ten times. The chain carries TRBV9 and TRBJ2-5; 9 bases are a match to TRBD1. Germline V gene sequence: CDR1 SGDLS, CDR2 YYNGEE. This CDR3 region has 14 residues. Unmatched junction bases numbered 3, after V lost 3 bases and J lost 3 bases. The CDR3 DNA reads as TGTGCCAGCAGCGAGGGGGACAGGGAAGAGACCCAGTACTTC. It is translated as CASSEGDREETQYF.

This clonotype was counted at least ten times. This chain links TRBV29-1 with TRBJ2-7, with D possibly matching TRBD1 (5 bases). V lost 6 bases and J lost 3, with 18 bases in between. Germline V gene sequence: CDR1 SQVTM, CDR2 ANQGSEA. This CDR3 has 14 residues. Here the CDR3 reads CSVKIGANVYEQYF. DNA of the CDR3: TGCAGCGTCAAGATAGGGGCGAACGTCTACGAGCAGTACTTC.

Worth noting for this clonotype: A read error may explain this, as a much larger clone is one base away. The chain combines TRBV20-1 with TRBJ2-3, with D maybe TRBD1 (5 bases). In germline, CDR1 is DFQATT, CDR2 SNEGSKA (reference sequence). Between the trimmed V and J ends, which lost 6 bases and 6 bases, there was a span of 22 bases. The CDR3 consists of 15 residues. In DNA form, the CDR3 reads TGCAGTGCCCCTTCGTCGACTTCTGGGGCGGATACGCAGTATTTT. Amino acids: CSAPSSTSGADTQYF.

This clonotype appeared a few times. V usage is TRBV6-2 or TRBV6-3 and J usage is TRBJ2-1; D not resolved. Germline CDR1 MNHEY, CDR2 SVGEGT. The CDR3 sequence is 13 residues long. V lost 4 bases, J lost 5 bases, and 9 bases lay in between. Written as DNA, the CDR3 is TGTGCCAGCAGTTTTAGAGCCCACAATGAGCAGTTCTTC. Translated: CASSFRAHNEQFF.

This clonotype occurred many times. The rearrangement uses TRBV27 and TRBJ1-2, with D hard to call. Trimming removed 3 bases at V and 3 bases at J, with 8 bases between. In germline, CDR1 is MNHEY, CDR2 SMNVEV (reference sequence). The CDR3 consists of 13 residues. CDR3 protein: CASSFSMDYGYTF. The CDR3 coding sequence is TGTGCCAGCAGTTTCAGTATGGACTATGGCTACACCTTC.

In this sample, this clonotype turned up many times. This chain links TRBV5-1 with TRBJ2-7; 8 nucleotides agree with TRBD1. The CDR3 length is 13 residues. The V segment lost 5 bases and the J segment 3 bases; nucleotides outside the gene matches: 4. Germline V lookup: CDR1 SGHRS, CDR2 YFSETQ. CDR3 nucleotide sequence: TGCGCCAGCAGAAAAACAGGGGGCTACGAGCAGTACTTC. Encoded protein: CASRKTGGYEQYF.

This clonotype was found many times. The chain has TRBV7-8 and TRBJ2-1; D possibly corresponds to TRBD2 (6 bases). Per germline, CDR1 SGHVS and CDR2 FQNEAQ. Trimming shortened V by 7 bases and J by 11 bases, and 21 bases separated the two germline ends. The CDR3 spans 14 residues. CDR3 residues: CASTQERRATKQFF. Here the CDR3 DNA reads TGTGCCAGCACCCAAGAGCGGAGGGCAACTAAGCAGTTCTTC. The full variable domain, its missing parts supplied by reference TRBV7-8 and TRBJ2-1, is GAGVSQSPRYKVAKRGQDVALRCDPISGHVSLFWYQQALGQGPEFLTYFQNEAQLDKSGLPSDRFFAERPEGSVSTLKIQRTQQEDSAVYLCASTQERRATKQFFGPGTRLTVL.

This clonotype was observed many times. This rearrangement joins TRBV6-2 or TRBV6-3 to TRBJ2-7; 12 nucleotides line up with TRBD2. Germline V gives CDR1 MNHEY, CDR2 SVGEGT. The CDR3 is 14 amino acids. With 4 bases clipped from V and 2 bases from J, the junction kept 0 bases outside the gene matches. CDR3 coding DNA: TGTGCCAGCAGTTGGACTAGCGGGGCCTACGAGCAGTACTTC. It is translated as CASSWTSGAYEQYF.

This clonotype has just a few counts. The chain's CDR3 is CASSSRDTVSYEQYF. CDR3 in DNA: TGTGCCAGCAGCTCCCGGGACACAGTCTCCTACGAGCAGTACTTC. This chain connects TRBV11-2 to TRBJ2-7; possibly TRBD1 for D (6 bases). The CDR3 totals 15 residues. Germline values: CDR1 SGHAT, CDR2 FQNNGV. V shed 4 bases and J shed 0 bases, with 13 bases lying between them.

In this sample, this clonotype turned up many times. This chain uses TRBV5-1 with TRBJ1-1, with D perhaps TRBD1 (5 bases). The V gene's germline CDR1 is SGHRS and CDR2 YFSETQ. The CDR3 consists of 13 residues. The V end was cut by 0 bases, the J end by 6 bases, with 9 bases between. CDR3 sequence: CASSLEWGAEAFF. The DNA for the CDR3 is TGCGCCAGCAGCTTGGAGTGGGGGGCTGAAGCTTTCTTT.

This chain connects TRBV19 to TRBJ2-7; 10 nucleotides match TRBD1. This CDR3 is 14 amino acids long. The J segment lost 5 bases and the V segment lost 7 bases, leaving 8 bases of the junction unmatched. Germline V gene lookup returns CDR1 LNHDA and CDR2 SQIVND (reference sequence). The CDR3 DNA follows: TGTGCCAGTACCCCCGGGACAGGGGCCGACGAGCAGTACTTC. It yields the protein CASTPGTGADEQYF.

This clonotype was detected many times. The V gene is TRBV20-1, the J gene TRBJ2-2; unclear D gene. The CDR3 loop spans 15 amino acids. V dropped 0 bases and J dropped 6 bases, with 14 bases sitting between them. The germline CDR1 and CDR2 sequences are DFQATT and SNEGSKA (reference sequence). The CDR3 sequence is CSARDMGSRAGELFF. CDR3 in DNA: TGCAGTGCTAGAGATATGGGATCCAGAGCCGGGGAGCTGTTTTTT.

This clonotype was detected many times. The chain recombines TRBV9 with TRBJ2-5, with 7 bases aligning to TRBD2. J lost 4 bases, V lost 0 bases, and 12 bases had no gene match. The CDR3 has 17 residues. Germline V CDR1 and CDR2: SGDLS, YYNGEE. The CDR3 nucleotides are TGTGCCAGCAGCGTAGGTGTTAGCGGGCCTCAAGGAGAGACCCAGTACTTC. It codes for CASSVGVSGPQGETQYF.

This clonotype was seen repeatedly, ten times or more. J is TRBJ2-7 and V is TRBV6-6, with D hard to call. The CDR3 extends over 13 amino acids. CDR1 is MNHNY and CDR2 is SVGAGI in the germline V gene (reference sequence). With 1 base removed from V and 2 bases from J, the gap between germline ends came to 6 bases. As DNA, the CDR3 is TGTGCCAGCAGTTACTTGGGTCCCTACGAGCAGTACTTC. It yields the protein CASSYLGPYEQYF.

This clonotype was detected ten times or more. V and J are TRBV6-1 and TRBJ1-6; D is uncertain. Deletions cut 1 base from V and 0 bases from J, with 13 bases between. This CDR3 has 18 amino acids. The germline CDR1 and CDR2 sequences are MNHNS and SASEGT. The CDR3 nucleotides are TGTGCCAGCAGTGAAGAAGAACTTCCGAGCTCCTATAATTCACCCCTCCACTTT. It translates to CASSEEELPSSYNSPLHF.

This clonotype occurred a few times. V is TRBV28 and J is TRBJ2-1; 7 positions agree with TRBD1. J was trimmed by 5 bases and V by 5 bases; bases with no gene match: 6. Germline-derived CDR1 and CDR2 are MDHEN and SYDVKM. The CDR3 loop spans 14 amino acids. CDR3 in DNA: TGTGCCAGCAGTCCCCGAGGACAGGACAATGAGCAGTTCTTC. It is translated as CASSPRGQDNEQFF.

Many counts were recorded for this clonotype. The chain couples TRBV9 to TRBJ2-3; D not resolved. V lost 2 bases and J 4 bases, leaving 5 bases between the germline ends. Germline lookup yields CDR1 SGDLS and CDR2 YYNGEE. This CDR3 has 12 amino acids. Written as DNA, the CDR3 is TGTGCCAGCAGCGTTCTCCCAGATACGCAGTATTTT. It translates to CASSVLPDTQYF.

The chain joins TRBV5-1 to TRBJ1-2; D is unresolved. Germline lookup yields CDR1 SGHRS and CDR2 YFSETQ. The CDR3 consists of 13 residues. V was cut by 3 bases and J by 8 bases, with 14 bases left in between. Here the CDR3 reads CASSSRIGDGYTF. CDR3 nucleotides: TGCGCCAGCAGCTCAAGGATAGGAGACGGCTACACCTTC.

In the case of this clonotype: A much larger clone sits a single nucleotide away, making a read error possible. The rearrangement links TRBV29-1 to TRBJ2-5, with 7 positions matching TRBD1. CDR3 length: 12 residues. Trimming cost V 7 bases and J 5 bases; bases outside gene matches: 7. Germline loops: CDR1 SQVTM, CDR2 ANQGSEA. The DNA of the CDR3 is TGCAGCGACCTACAGGGGACGGAGACCCAGTACTTC. This sequence encodes CSDLQGTETQYF.

This clonotype has at least ten counts. The gene calls are TRBV10-3 and TRBJ2-2; 10 bases fit TRBD2. The germline gives CDR1 ENHRY, CDR2 SYGVKD. This CDR3 is built from 17 residues. V shed 2 bases and J 4 bases; nucleotides not matched to a gene: 7. This CDR3 reads CAISEVVLAGTTGELFF. CDR3 in DNA: TGTGCCATCAGTGAGGTCGTACTAGCGGGGACCACCGGGGAGCTGTTTTTT.

This clonotype was seen many times. The chain has TRBV14 and TRBJ1-2, with D perhaps TRBD1 (5 bases). V shed 2 bases and J shed 8 bases, with 18 bases lying between them. CDR1 is SGHDN and CDR2 is FVKESK in the germline V gene. There are 15 residues in the CDR3. DNA for the CDR3: TGTGCCAGCAGCCAACTAAGTCACCCATGGGGGGGCTACACCTTC. Translation gives CASSQLSHPWGGYTF.

This clonotype was detected many times. The genes are TRBV5-1 and TRBJ1-3, with TRBD1 identical over 11 bases. The J segment lost 4 bases and the V segment lost 0 bases, leaving 3 bases of the junction unmatched. The length of the CDR3 is 16 residues. In germline, CDR1 is SGHRS, CDR2 YFSETQ. CDR3 sequence (DNA): TGCGCCAGCAGCTTGGGGACAGGGGGCCTCGGAAACACCATATATTTT. This gives the protein CASSLGTGGLGNTIYF.

This clonotype was detected ten times or more. The chain is built from TRBV7-2 and TRBJ2-1; no definite D call. The germline V gene encodes CDR1 SGHTA and CDR2 FQGNSA. Deletions cut 6 bases from V and 1 base from J, with 16 bases between. CDR3 length: 16 amino acids. Written as DNA, the CDR3 is TGTGCCAGCAGTTGGCGGTTTCTCCTTTCCTACAATGAGCAGTTCTTC. Protein sequence: CASSWRFLLSYNEQFF.

The sample holds many counts of this clonotype. V and J are TRBV3-1 and TRBJ1-5, with a possible D match to TRBD1 (6 bases). This CDR3 is 14 amino acids long. Germline CDR1 LGHDT, CDR2 YNNKEL (reference sequence). The germline V and J ends were trimmed by 5 bases and 3 bases, with 11 bases remaining between them. The CDR3 nucleotides read TGTGCCAGCAGCTTCCCAGGGGACAATCAGCCCCAGCATTTT. This gives the protein CASSFPGDNQPQHF.

This clonotype occurred many times. The chain recombines TRBV10-2 with TRBJ2-1; 7 nucleotides match TRBD2. This CDR3 is built from 14 residues. Germline values: CDR1 WSHSY, CDR2 SAAADI. With V trimmed by 10 bases and J by 0 bases, 6 bases remained unmatched. DNA for the CDR3: TGCGCCACCGAGAGCGGGGACTCCTACAATGAGCAGTTCTTC. It encodes CATESGDSYNEQFF.

This clonotype was seen many times. CDR3 amino acids: CASSGTTGPNTEAFF. The CDR3 nucleotides read TGTGCCAGCAGTGGAACTACAGGGCCGAACACTGAAGCTTTCTTT. The V gene is TRBV2, the J gene TRBJ1-1; possible D gene TRBD1, 6 bases. Trimming shortened V by 4 bases and J by 1 base, and 13 bases separated the two germline ends. The CDR3 contains 15 residues. Germline CDR1 reads SNHLY; CDR2 reads FYNNEI. Drawing the rest from reference TRBV2 and TRBJ1-1, the complete variable domain is EPEVTQTPSHQVTQMGQEVILRCVPISNHLYFYWYRQILGQKVEFLVSFYNNEISEKSEIFDDQFSVERPDGSNFTLKIRSTKLEDSAMYFCASSGTTGPNTEAFFGQGTRLTVV.

This clonotype was seen at least ten times. J is TRBJ2-2 and V is TRBV5-1; D is ambiguous. The germline CDR1 and CDR2 sequences are SGHRS and YFSETQ. The CDR3 covers 15 residues. Between the trimmed V and J ends, which lost 0 bases and 5 bases, there was a span of 11 bases. The CDR3, as DNA: TGCGCCAGCAGCTTGGACCCATCCGTGACCGGGGAGCTGTTTTTT. Its protein product is CASSLDPSVTGELFF.

In its sample, this clonotype was seen many times. V gene TRBV5-1 combines with J gene TRBJ1-3; 7 bases map to TRBD1. This CDR3 comprises 15 residues. V lost 0 bases and J lost 2; bases outside the gene matches: 2. Germline CDR1 and CDR2: SGHRS and YFSETQ. The CDR3: CASSLEQGPGNTIYF. The CDR3 DNA reads as TGCGCCAGCAGCTTGGAACAGGGGCCTGGAAACACCATATATTTT.

This clonotype was found many times. The CDR3 coding sequence is TGTGCCAGCACCTTTCACGGAGAGCAGTTCTTC. Amino acids: CASTFHGEQFF. The rearrangement joins TRBV7-2 to TRBJ2-1; D uncertain. The germline V and J ends were trimmed by 7 bases and 10 bases, with 11 bases remaining between them. The CDR3 runs to 11 residues. The germline V gene has CDR1 SGHTA and CDR2 FQGNSA.

This clonotype was found many times. V and J are TRBV27 and TRBJ1-4, with 9 positions matching TRBD1. The CDR3 consists of 15 residues. Losses at the gene ends were 4 bases for V and 8 bases for J; bases not matched to a gene: 8. The germline CDR1 and CDR2 sequences are MNHEY and SMNVEV (reference sequence). The CDR3 nucleotides are TGTGCCAGCAGTTACTCGCCGGGACAGGGCGAAAAACTGTTTTTT. It yields the protein CASSYSPGQGEKLFF.

This clonotype was detected many times. CDR3 sequence reads: CSPQIRGGEQYF. The CDR3 DNA reads TGCAGCCCTCAGATCCGAGGTGGGGAGCAGTACTTC. This rearrangement joins TRBV20-1 to TRBJ2-7; D not certain. Germline V gene sequence: CDR1 DFQATT, CDR2 SNEGSKA (reference sequence). The CDR3 is 12 amino acids.